This T cell receptor (beta chain) appears in the sequencing data of a study of blood T cells in healthy people across ages. CDR1 is SGHTA, CDR2 FQGNSA, per germline. The V end lost 2 bases, the J end lost 3 bases, and 14 bases lay between the germline ends. This CDR3 spans 16 amino acids. A second PCR, run for about 6 to 11 cycles, used a sample-barcoded 5' primer plus a J-beta primer mix. TCRdb itself ran the 5' RACE reads through MiXCR, one entry per CDR3 protein. Of 700,000 or so distinct CDR3 sequences in the sample, roughly 41% were seen once. This receptor was taken from a man at least 80 years old in good health. This chain links TRBV7-2 with TRBJ1-5, with D maybe TRBD1 (5 bases). Sequenced: blood. The CDR3 spells CASSLFSDTNNQPQHF. The CDR3 DNA reads TGTGCCAGCAGCTTATTTTCGGACACCAACAATCAGCCCCAGCATTTT.